This TCR beta chain was retrieved from a study of shared clonotypes between healthy human individuals (dated by TCRdb to 2018 to 2021). Describing the broader study: A few men and a couple of women, aged 18 to 49 years, made up the cohort. Blood TCR repertoires of roughly five healthy adults were deeply sequenced to estimate repertoire size and the extent of clonotype sharing between individuals. Different laboratories and diverse techniques were used to prepare libraries and sequence TCR repertoires, to increase sequencing depth and limit assay-specific biases. Each donor's leukapheresis produced roughly between about 0.9 and 9.5 billion PBMCs.

Healthy HIV-negative adults with no recently reported acute infections or vaccinations were included as donors. Every donor was a Caucasian adult living in Nashville, Tennessee, USA. For unsorted samples, approximately 84 million PBMCs were counted, and genomic DNA was extracted using the QIAamp DNA Blood Mini kit. Blood was collected by leukapheresis, and PBMCs were isolated by Ficoll-Histopaque density gradient centrifugation and then cryopreserved in liquid nitrogen vapor phase. Sequences LGHNA (CDR1) and YSLEER (CDR2) are obtained from the germline V gene. Taken from cysteine to phenylalanine, the CDR3 has 16 residues. The kept DNA is CDR3 alone, 48 bases in frame from the first base. The germline V end is reduced by 0 bases and the J end by 9 bases; junction bases left unmatched: 10. The paper's findings and limits, for the study overall: The genetic and exposure-history diversity represented was limited by the small number of donors. Sampling was restricted to blood, and TCR repertoires in tissues likely differ from the TCR repertoires found in blood. Based on pairwise subsampling, the degree of clonotype sharing among donors was expected to be affected by sequencing depth.

About this clone: No cognate antigen has been identified for it. No per-base quality is available; no much larger clone lies one base away.

Using the deep immunoSEQ assay, TCR CDR3 regions were amplified from genomic DNA by multiplex PCR. Genomic DNA extracted from each cell subset was distributed evenly over all wells of several immunoSEQ 96-well plates, and each plate served as one replicate. For unsorted PBMC, around 330 ng genomic DNA, equal to tens of thousands of T cell genomes, was loaded into each replicate PCR. Genomic DNA from unsorted PBMC was sequenced over ten immunoSEQ deep assay plates. Purified libraries were quantified with a Qubit 3.0 fluorometer, sized on a Bioanalyzer 2100, and re-quantified with the KAPA Library Quantification kit. A separate single-read 150-cycle Illumina NextSeq 550 flow cell was used to sequence each immunoSEQ 96-well plate. Processing in the source paper ran as follows. Because the immunoSEQ output included only junctional sequences and no quality scores, the filtering could not be the same as the filtering used for full-length reads. To assign V/J genes and CDR3, sequences were annotated against IMGT germline references using PyIR, a Python wrapper for IgBLAST v1.9. Reads with weak V/J assignments (E-value above 1e-6), missing CDR3, stop codons, out-of-frame junctions, or ambiguous translated residues were removed. V3J clonotypes were defined as sequences sharing an identical inferred V gene, J gene, and CDR3 amino acid sequence. To compute the percentage overlap between repertoires, the number of shared unique clonotypes was divided by the size of the smaller repertoire. Repertoire richness was assessed with RTK rarefaction, the Chao1 estimator, and Recon v2.1 estimates of unobserved clonotypes. TCRdb took this table from immuneACCESS and kept in-frame rearrangements with V and J called. Such tables lack part of the clones; where checked against another copy, unresolved V genes explain under half of the gap, and the rest is unexplained. V and J calls and clone size are as listed in that table; D and trimming were resolved from the DNA. The sample profile shows a few hundred thousand clones; 70% to 85% of them were found once. The top ten clones comprise about 12% of the sample.

This TCR came from a middle-aged woman in good health. Some clones in this sample may be carry-over from other donors' samples. The V and J segments used are TRBV4-3 and TRBJ2-1; TRBD2 aligns with 8 central bases. Sequenced sample: PBMCs. The CDR3 here reads CASSQDHGGRWTEQFF. In nucleotide form, the sequence is TGCGCCAGCAGCCAAGATCATGGCGGGAGGTGGACTGAGCAGTTCTTC.